Sequencing of this T cell receptor beta chain was carried out in a study of blood T cells in healthy people across ages. The germline CDR1 and CDR2 sequences are SGDLS and YYNGEE. The CDR3 length is 13 residues. Trimming left V 1 base short and J 11 bases short, with 15 bases between. Only one count was recorded for this clonotype. Sample-barcoded 5' priming and a J-beta primer mix drove a second PCR of about 7 to 11 cycles. TCRdb passed the 5' RACE reads through MiXCR, listing each CDR3 protein once. The repertoire holds 730,000 or so distinct CDR3 sequences, with around 40% as singletons. Sequences were obtained from blood. The receptor's source is an older woman in good health. The chain links TRBV9 to TRBJ2-5; possibly TRBD2 for D (5 bases). The DNA for the CDR3 is TGTGCCAGCAGCGTAAGCGGCGAAACTGAGCAGTACTTC. Its translation: CASSVSGETEQYF.